This is a list of T cell receptor beta chains from one sample in a study of cytomegalovirus exposure and HLA in healthy donors. Using immunoSEQ multiplex PCR, the repertoire was profiled, and TCRdb retains in-frame clones only, with some absent. The sample includes about 280,000 clones, roughly 89% of them seen just once. The sample taken for sequencing was PBMCs. These TCRs come from a woman younger than 30 in good health and CMV-seronegative. CDR3s include the opening cysteine and the closing phenylalanine or tryptophan. A D gene is named only where the DNA matches it firmly.

D gene | J gene | V gene | CDR3 protein
NA | TRBJ2-3 | TRBV6-4 | CASSAQGPTDTQYF
TRBD1 | TRBJ1-1 | TRBV27 | CASIRGREAFF
TRBD1 | TRBJ1-1 | TRBV2 | CASSVAGTGKNTEAFF
TRBD2 | TRBJ2-2 | TRBV9 | CASSGLAGGGTGELFF
NA | TRBJ2-7 | TRBV10-3 | CAISDASSNYEQYF
NA | TRBJ1-1 | TRBV4-1 | CASRLDGNEAFF
TRBD1 | TRBJ2-7 | TRBV18 | CASSPRQGTYEQYF
NA | TRBJ2-7 | TRBV13 | CASSLGESAYEQYF
TRBD2 | TRBJ2-3 | TRBV10-3 | CAITIAGGRLDTQYF
TRBD2 | TRBJ2-5 | TRBV19 | CASSLGLAVYQETQYF
NA | TRBJ1-1 | TRBV19 | CATKGGWTEAFF
NA | TRBJ2-7 | TRBV11-3 | CASSYSVNSYEQYF
NA | TRBJ1-6 | TRBV5-4 | CASSSSDSPLHF
NA | TRBJ2-1 | TRBV7-3 | CASSLDRGNEQFF
NA | TRBJ2-5 | TRBV7-2 | CASSKPHPGETQYF
TRBD2 | TRBJ2-2 | TRBV5-1 | CASSFRTGGTGELFF
NA | TRBJ2-7 | TRBV19 | CASSIDGSSYEQYF
TRBD1 | TRBJ1-3 | TRBV7-9 | CASSFGTAGNTIYF
NA | TRBJ2-5 | TRBV2 | CASSEMLRETQYF
TRBD2 | TRBJ2-5 | TRBV6-5 | CASTYSGGAPQETQYF
TRBD2 | TRBJ2-5 | TRBV5-6 | CASSLGASGEETQYF
NA | TRBJ2-1 | TRBV27 | CASSLSSFTSLGNEQFF
NA | TRBJ1-1 | TRBV19 | CASRWTVNTEAFF
NA | TRBJ1-1 | TRBV6-5 | CASRTSQGRAFF
TRBD1 | TRBJ2-7 | TRBV18 | CASSPDRSSYEQYF
TRBD1 | TRBJ1-5 | TRBV19 | CASSAETGLSNQPQHF